Below are 25 T cell receptor beta chains sequenced from a single sample in a study of shared clonotypes between healthy human individuals. TCRdb's table, derived via immunoSEQ multiplex PCR, lists solely in-frame clones and lacks some. The sample has some 92,000 clones; less than 60% are singletons. What was sequenced was PBMCs. Receptors were obtained from a woman aged 40 to 49 in good health. Some clones in this sample may be carry-over from other donors' samples.

The chain joins TRBV9 to TRBJ2-7; 9 positions agree with TRBD1. V shed 0 bases and J 1 base; nucleotides not matched to a gene: 2. The germline V gene has CDR1 SGDLS and CDR2 YYNGEE. This CDR3 region has 15 residues. DNA of the CDR3: TGTGCCAGCAGCGTAGGACAGGGGGATTCCTACGAGCAGTACTTC. It translates to CASSVGQGDSYEQYF.

This clone was seen more than once but under ten times. V is TRBV30 and J is TRBJ2-5; 8 nucleotides agree with TRBD1. TRBJ2-7 explains the end of the DNA better; the J call may be wrong. CDR1 and CDR2 (germline): GTSNPN, SVGIG (reference sequence). The CDR3 totals 12 residues. The CDR3 loop is CAGQQGGYEQYF. DNA for the CDR3: TGTGCCGGTCAACAGGGGGGCTACGAGCAGTACTTC.

The V and J genes are TRBV7-3 and TRBJ2-1; 10 nucleotides agree with TRBD2. The CDR3 consists of 13 residues. V dropped 5 bases and J dropped 8; count of bases not matched to a gene: 3. Looked up from germline, CDR1 is SGHTA and CDR2 is FQGTGA. The CDR3 nucleotides read TGTGCCAGCAGCCGACTAGCGGGCGATGAGCAGTTCTTC. Its protein is CASSRLAGDEQFF.

V is TRBV28 and J is TRBJ1-5; D not resolved. Germline V gene sequence: CDR1 MDHEN, CDR2 SYDVKM. Between the trimmed V and J ends, which lost 4 bases and 7 bases, there was a span of 11 bases. The CDR3 length is 13 residues. The CDR3 nucleotides read TGTGCCAGCAGTTCGACCGGACGGCAGCCCCAGCATTTT. Protein sequence: CASSSTGRQPQHF.

Note on this clone: A far bigger clonotype differs at one base, so this is likely a read error. The chain employs TRBV5-4 and TRBJ2-5, with 9 nucleotides matching TRBD1. Judging by the DNA end, TRBJ2-7 fits better; the J call may be wrong. The germline CDR1 and CDR2 sequences are SGHNT and YYREEE (reference sequence). The CDR3 totals 14 residues. The CDR3 protein is CASSLGTGTYEQYF. CDR3 sequence (DNA): TGTGCCAGCAGCTTAGGGACAGGGACCTACGAGCAGTACTTC.

This clone was picked up many times. The rearrangement uses TRBV29-1 and TRBJ1-1; D is undetermined. The CDR3 has 12 residues. Looked up from germline, CDR1 is SQVTM and CDR2 is ANQGSEA. V was pared by 7 bases and J by 7 bases, with 16 bases between. The CDR3 is CSASGSTVEAFF. CDR3 sequence (DNA): TGCAGCGCCTCGGGGTCAACAGTTGAAGCTTTCTTT.

This clone appeared many times. The V and J genes are TRBV5-4 and TRBJ2-5, with 12 bases aligning to TRBD2. V dropped 2 bases and J dropped 2; count of bases not matched to a gene: 4. From germline, CDR1 is SGHNT and CDR2 YYREEE (reference sequence). This CDR3 has 16 residues. In DNA, the CDR3 is TGTGCCAGCAGCTTACAAGGACTAGCGGGACAAGAGACCCAGTACTTC. Its protein is CASSLQGLAGQETQYF. Filled out from reference TRBV5-4 and TRBJ2-5, the complete variable domain reads ETGVTQSPTHLIKTRGQQVTLRCSSQSGHNTVSWYQQALGQGPQFIFQYYREEENGRGNFPPRFSGLQFPNYSSELNVNALELDDSALYLCASSLQGLAGQETQYFGPGTRLLVL.

In its sample, this clone was seen many times. The chain uses TRBV4-2 and TRBJ2-7; D not resolved. CDR1 LGHNA and CDR2 YNFKEQ come from the germline V gene. The CDR3 consists of 15 residues. V was trimmed by 1 base and J by 0 bases, leaving 10 bases between them. Here the CDR3 DNA reads TGTGCCAGCAGCCAAGTGCCAGCCAGCTCCTACGAGCAGTACTTC. It translates to CASSQVPASSYEQYF.

This clone appeared many times. The chain carries TRBV30 and TRBJ1-5; D might be TRBD1 (6 bases). The CDR3 is 13 amino acids. The V end lost 2 bases, the J end lost 4 bases, and 9 bases lay between the germline ends. Germline CDR1 and CDR2: GTSNPN and SVGIG (reference sequence). The CDR3 region has the DNA TGTGCCTGGAGTACAGGGCGGAATCAGCCCCAGCATTTT. Residues: CAWSTGRNQPQHF.

This clone appeared a few times. The chain joins TRBV7-2 to TRBJ1-2; D gene ambiguous. Trimming removed 11 bases at V and 3 bases at J, with 7 bases between. Germline V gives CDR1 SGHTA, CDR2 FQGNSA. This CDR3 has 10 residues. CDR3 DNA sequence: TGTGCCGGTGTGGACTATGGCTACACCTTC. Residues: CAGVDYGYTF.

The chain joins TRBV4-3 to TRBJ2-3, with 8 bases aligning to TRBD1. The J segment lost 4 bases and the V segment lost 1 base, leaving 4 bases of the junction unmatched. The germline CDR1 and CDR2 sequences are LGHNA and YSLEER. This CDR3 is built from 15 residues. The CDR3 sequence: CASSQGQGASDTQYF. CDR3 in DNA: TGCGCCAGCAGCCAAGGGCAGGGGGCGTCAGATACGCAGTATTTT.

In its sample, this clone was seen a few times. The chain couples TRBV5-4 to TRBJ1-3, with a tentative D call TRBD1 (6 bases). V dropped 4 bases and J dropped 2 bases, with 10 bases sitting between them. The CDR3 sequence is 14 residues long. CDR1 and CDR2 from the germline V gene are SGHNT and YYREEE (reference sequence). The CDR3 here is CASSRKGAGNTIYF. The CDR3 DNA sequence: TGTGCCAGCAGCCGAAAGGGGGCTGGAAACACCATATATTTT.

With respect to this clone: This may come from a read error, since a much larger clone is one base off. This chain connects TRBV27 to TRBJ2-1; 10 nucleotides match TRBD2. The CDR3 has 16 amino acids. Germline V lookup: CDR1 MNHEY, CDR2 SMNVEV (reference sequence). The V gene end was trimmed by 5 bases and the J gene end by 2 bases; junction bases not matched to a gene: 6. As DNA, the CDR3 is TGTGCCAGCAGTCCATTTCTAGCGGGGGCCTACAATGAGCAGTTCTTC. It translates to CASSPFLAGAYNEQFF.

Remarks on this clone: A far bigger clonotype differs at one base, so this is likely a read error. This chain links TRBV7-2 with TRBJ2-5; TRBD1 might be the D (7 bases). CDR1 and CDR2 (germline): SGHTA, FQGNSA. The CDR3 loop spans 14 amino acids. This CDR3 is CASSLQGGGKTQYF. The CDR3 coding sequence is TGCGCCAGCAGCTTACAAGGGGGCGGGAAGACCCAGTACTTC.

This rearrangement joins TRBV5-4 to TRBJ2-7, with D perhaps TRBD1 or TRBD2 (5 bases each). The germline V gene has CDR1 SGHNT and CDR2 YYREEE (reference sequence). The CDR3 is made up of 14 amino acids. V lost 4 bases and J 6 bases, leaving 17 bases between the germline ends. The CDR3 DNA is TGTGCCAGCAGCCCTGGGACGGAGAGGGGCGAGCAGTACTTC. Amino acid sequence: CASSPGTERGEQYF. Supplemented by reference TRBV5-4 and TRBJ2-7, the full variable domain reads ETGVTQSPTHLIKTRGQQVTLRCSSQSGHNTVSWYQQALGQGPQFIFQYYREEENGRGNFPPRFSGLQFPNYSSELNVNALELDDSALYLCASSPGTERGEQYFGPGTRLTVT.

The V and J genes are TRBV2 and TRBJ2-1; 11 nucleotides line up with TRBD2. CDR3 length: 15 amino acids. Germline CDR1 and CDR2: SNHLY and FYNNEI. After removal of 8 bases from V and 9 bases from J, the junction contained 12 bases not matched to a gene. In DNA, the CDR3 is TGTGCCAGCCGAAGAATTAGCGGGAGGGCCTCTGAGCAGTTCTTC. It encodes CASRRISGRASEQFF.

This chain joins TRBV15 and TRBJ2-1; 7 nucleotides match TRBD1. CDR3 length: 15 residues. CDR1 and CDR2 from the germline V gene are LNHNV and YYDKDF (reference sequence). V was pared by 3 bases and J by 0 bases, with 2 bases of the junction left unmatched. The CDR3 sequence is CATSRGTVSYNEQFF. CDR3 DNA sequence: TGTGCCACCAGCAGGGGGACAGTCTCCTACAATGAGCAGTTCTTC.

The gene calls are TRBV4-2 and TRBJ2-7, with TRBD2 identical over 12 bases. With 2 bases clipped from V and 2 bases from J, the junction kept 7 bases outside the gene matches. Germline assignment: CDR1 LGHNA and CDR2 YNFKEQ. This CDR3 is built from 17 residues. For the CDR3, the DNA is TGTGCCAGCAGCCAACCCCTGACTAGCGGGAGTGCCTACGAGCAGTACTTC. Translation: CASSQPLTSGSAYEQYF.

This rearrangement joins TRBV27 to TRBJ1-1; D is ambiguous. The CDR3 extends over 14 amino acids. The V end was cut by 5 bases, the J end by 6 bases, with 16 bases between. Per germline, CDR1 MNHEY and CDR2 SMNVEV (reference sequence). The CDR3 loop is CASSPTMGMPEAFF. The DNA for the CDR3 is TGTGCCAGCAGTCCCACCATGGGGATGCCTGAAGCTTTCTTT.

The gene calls are TRBV29-1 and TRBJ2-1, with D maybe TRBD1 (6 bases). Looked up from germline, CDR1 is SQVTM and CDR2 is ANQGSEA. Trimming removed 4 bases from V and 6 bases from J, with 13 bases in between. The CDR3 is 13 residues long. CDR3 loop: CSVAKDSSNEQFF. As DNA, the CDR3 is TGCAGCGTTGCCAAGGACAGCAGCAATGAGCAGTTCTTC.

This clone was recorded at least ten times. This chain links TRBV28 with TRBJ1-4; D is perhaps TRBD1 (6 bases). Germline assignment: CDR1 MDHEN and CDR2 SYDVKM. Deletions cut 5 bases from V and 1 base from J, with 11 bases between. The CDR3 is 15 residues long. The CDR3 sequence: CASSPRTVTNEKLFF. CDR3 sequence (DNA): TGTGCCAGCAGTCCCCGGACAGTAACTAATGAAAAACTGTTTTTT.

The chain links TRBV7-2 to TRBJ2-1; the match to TRBD2 covers 7 bases. The V segment lost 0 bases and the J segment 8 bases; nucleotides outside the gene matches: 10. The CDR3 is made up of 16 amino acids. The germline V gene encodes CDR1 SGHTA and CDR2 FQGNSA. The CDR3 nucleotides read TGTGCCAGCAGCTTAGCGTTAGCGGGCTCAGCGCATGAGCAGTTCTTC. This encodes CASSLALAGSAHEQFF.

The CDR3 DNA reads as TGTGCCAGCAGCTTCGGCGGGAGGGAGGAGCAGTTCTTC. Protein: CASSFGGREEQFF. V gene TRBV4-2 combines with J gene TRBJ2-1, with 9 bases lining up with TRBD2. The V segment lost 5 bases and the J segment 10 bases; nucleotides outside the gene matches: 6. The CDR3 length is 13 residues. CDR1 LGHNA and CDR2 YNFKEQ come from the germline V gene.

This clone has only a few counts. Being one base from a much bigger clone, this may be a read error. Other DNA sequences from this sample encode an identical CDR3 as well. The chain employs TRBV5-1 and TRBJ2-2; 10 bases line up with TRBD2. CDR1 is SGHRS, CDR2 YFSETQ, per germline. The CDR3 has 17 amino acids. DNA of the CDR3: TGCGCCAGCAGCTTGGGACTAGCGGGCTTGGGCACCGGGGAGCTGTTCTTT. This gives the protein CASSLGLAGLGTGELFF.

This clone appeared a few times. This chain joins TRBV18 and TRBJ2-5; either TRBD1 or TRBD2 may supply D (5 bases each). Per the germline V gene, CDR1 is KGHSH and CDR2 is LQKENI. The V end lost 5 bases, the J end lost 4 bases, and 11 bases lay between the germline ends. This CDR3 has 13 amino acids. The DNA for the CDR3 is TGTGCCAGCTCATTGGGGGTTGGAGAGACCCAGTACTTC. This encodes CASSLGVGETQYF.